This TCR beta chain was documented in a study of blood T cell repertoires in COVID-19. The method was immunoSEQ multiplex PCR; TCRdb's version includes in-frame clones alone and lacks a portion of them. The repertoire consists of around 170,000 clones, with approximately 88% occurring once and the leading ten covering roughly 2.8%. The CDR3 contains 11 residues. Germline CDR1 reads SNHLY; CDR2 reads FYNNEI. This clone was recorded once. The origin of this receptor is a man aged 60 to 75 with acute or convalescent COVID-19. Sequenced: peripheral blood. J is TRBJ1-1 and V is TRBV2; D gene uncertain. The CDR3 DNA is TGTGGTTCGGCGGTCGCCTCTGGAGCTTTCTTT. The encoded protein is CGSAVASGAFF.